The present TCR beta chain was sequenced within a study of regulatory T cells in long-lasting Graves disease. Study at large: To qualify as persistent, Graves' disease required over 5 years of antithyroid drugs with positive TSH receptor antibodies.

Noted time point: persistent/refractory GD, antithyroid drugs over 5 years with positive TRAb. With RNA extracted from PBMCs as input, the TCR library was made. This clonotype was seen a few times. Through Arm-PCR of CDR3 regions and iRepertoire HTBI primers, TCR beta libraries were built. From the multiplex PCR reads, TCRdb called clonotypes with MiXCR, one entry per CDR3 protein. The repertoire includes about 310,000 distinct CDR3 sequences, roughly a fifth of them detected once, and roughly 56% sits in the top ten. V lost 6 bases to trimming and J lost 15 bases, with 17 bases between them. Germline CDR1 is MDHEN and CDR2 is SYDVKM. The CDR3 has 12 amino acids.

This sample comprised peripheral blood mononuclear cells (PBMCs), obtained when the disease was refractory, from a patient treated with antithyroid drugs. This rearrangement joins TRBV28 to TRBJ2-2, with a weak D call TRBD1 (6 bases). The source is a female donor with Graves disease. The CDR3 spells CASSQDRQALFF. For the CDR3, the DNA is TGTGCCAGCAGCCAAGACAGACAGGCGTTGTTTTTT.